The 29 T cell receptor beta chains in this list originate from one sample, sequenced in a study of T cells in Graves' hyperthyroidism and ophthalmopathy. RNA transcripts provided the source from which TCR beta CDR3 regions were amplified. The HTBI primer set drove a first-round RT-PCR of the TCR CDR3. Each CDR3 protein gets one entry after TCRdb re-called the multiplex PCR reads with MiXCR. This sample has some 600,000 distinct CDR3 sequences; approximately 15% occur once, and the top ten carry 5% to 7%. Sequencing input: blood. Receptors were obtained from a woman under 40 with Graves' hyperthyroidism that later progressed to Graves' ophthalmopathy.

In its sample, this clonotype was seen many times. This chain links TRBV9 with TRBJ2-7; no reliable D call. CDR3 length: 13 amino acids. Germline V gives CDR1 SGDLS, CDR2 YYNGEE. V was shortened by 0 bases and J by 3 bases, with 7 bases between the two germline ends. CDR3 sequence reads: CASSVGQVYEQYF. CDR3 bases: TGTGCCAGCAGCGTAGGGCAGGTCTACGAGCAGTACTTC.

This clonotype has a count of ten or more. The gene calls are TRBV28 and TRBJ2-3; D might be TRBD1 or TRBD2, each matching 5 bases. Trimming cost V 6 bases and J 2 bases, with 15 bases left between them. The CDR3 is 15 amino acids. Germline V gene data show CDR1 as MDHEN and CDR2 as SYDVKM. CDR3 sequence: CASRSMGRNTDTQYF. DNA for the CDR3: TGTGCCAGCAGGTCGATGGGACGGAACACAGATACGCAGTATTTT. The full variable domain, its missing parts supplied by reference TRBV28 and TRBJ2-3, is DVKVTQSSRYLVKRTGEKVFLECVQDMDHENMFWYRQDPGLGLRLIYFSYDVKMKEKGDIPEGYSVSREKKERFSLILESASTNQTSMYLCASRSMGRNTDTQYFGPGTRLTVL.

The J gene is TRBJ2-7, the V gene TRBV14, with a tentative D call TRBD2 (7 bases). CDR1 and CDR2 (germline): SGHDN, FVKESK. Trimming stripped 4 bases from V and 5 bases from J, with 18 bases between. CDR3 size: 15 residues. CDR3 loop: CASSPLGRGAHEQYF. The CDR3, as DNA: TGTGCCAGCAGCCCCTTGGGGAGGGGGGCCCACGAGCAGTACTTC.

This clonotype was recorded a few times. The V gene is TRBV7-2, the J gene TRBJ1-6, with D perhaps matching TRBD1 (6 bases). Germline V gene data show CDR1 as SGHTA and CDR2 as FQGNSA. V lost 5 bases, J lost 8 bases, and 34 bases lay in between. The CDR3 extends over 21 amino acids. The CDR3 DNA follows: TGTGCCAGCAGCCCGATTAAGGGACGTACATCCTACAGGGCGGGTTATTCACCCCTCCACTTT. This codes for CASSPIKGRTSYRAGYSPLHF.

Many counts were recorded for this clonotype. Its ends do not fully match the called genes, so a read error is possible. This sequence joins TRBV27 and TRBJ2-2; 12 bases agree with TRBD1. CDR1 and CDR2 (germline): MNHEY, SMNVEV (reference sequence). The CDR3 length is 16 residues. The CDR3 reads CASSVSGTGGSGELFF. In DNA form, the CDR3 reads TGTGCCAGCAGTGTATCCGGGACAGGGGGCTCCGGGGAGCTGTTTTTT.

This clonotype has ten or more counts. An end of the junction does not agree with germline; a read error may underlie this. The chain combines TRBV7-8 with TRBJ2-1; D may be TRBD2 (6 bases). Germline CDR1 SGHVS, CDR2 FQNEAQ. The CDR3 contains 14 residues. The CDR3 DNA sequence: TGTGCCGGCAGCCGGGGACTCGCCAACAATGAGCAGTTCTTC. Amino acid sequence: CAGSRGLANNEQFF.

This clonotype was counted at least ten times. The chain joins TRBV7-2 to TRBJ2-1; D remains ambiguous. Trimming took off 8 bases at V and 2 bases at J, with 16 bases between the two ends. Per germline, CDR1 SGHTA and CDR2 FQGNSA. There are 15 residues in the CDR3. CDR3 sequence reads: CASATQASPYNEQFF. CDR3 DNA: TGTGCCAGCGCCACACAAGCCTCTCCCTACAATGAGCAGTTCTTC.

The rearrangement uses TRBV20-1 and TRBJ2-1; a weak D match, TRBD1 (6 bases). Trimming removed 6 bases at V and 2 bases at J, with 20 bases between. The CDR3 covers 16 residues. Germline CDR1 reads DFQATT; CDR2 reads SNEGSKA (reference sequence). CDR3 residues: CSARPAAGATYNEQFF. The CDR3 nucleotides read TGCAGTGCCCGCCCCGCAGCAGGGGCGACCTACAATGAGCAGTTCTTC.

The V and J genes are TRBV30 and TRBJ1-1; no clear D gene. V was pared by 2 bases and J by 7 bases, with 8 bases between. This CDR3 contains 11 residues. CDR1 and CDR2 (germline): GTSNPN, SVGIG (reference sequence). The DNA for the CDR3 is TGTGCCTGGAGTAGGACCGGTGAAGCTTTCTTT. Translated, it gives CAWSRTGEAFF.

The V gene is TRBV4-1, the J gene TRBJ2-1; 11 bases align to TRBD2. V lost 9 bases and J lost 7; bases outside the gene matches: 11. This CDR3 is built from 15 residues. Germline CDR1 and CDR2: MGHRA and YSYEKL. For the CDR3, the DNA is TGCGCCAGTGAACCCACTAGCGGGAGATGGAATGAGCAGTTCTTC. Protein product: CASEPTSGRWNEQFF.

The V gene is TRBV7-9, the J gene TRBJ2-3, with 9 bases fitting TRBD1. With 4 bases clipped from V and 4 bases from J, the junction kept 9 bases outside the gene matches. This CDR3 is built from 16 residues. Germline CDR1 and CDR2: SEHNR and FQNEAQ (reference sequence). This CDR3 is CASSSTTGGDADTQYF. The CDR3 nucleotides read TGTGCCAGCAGCTCCACCACAGGGGGCGATGCAGATACGCAGTATTTT.

This clonotype was seen more than once but under ten times. V is TRBV4-2 and J is TRBJ1-3; D may be TRBD1 (6 bases). The CDR3 runs to 15 residues. Trimming removed 0 bases at V and 1 base at J, with 7 bases between. Germline V gene data show CDR1 as LGHNA and CDR2 as YNFKEQ. The DNA for the CDR3 is TGTGCCAGCAGCCAAGATGACAGGTCTGGAAACACCATATATTTT. Residues: CASSQDDRSGNTIYF.

The CDR3 protein is CSTGQSGNTIYF. The CDR3 DNA reads as TGCAGTACGGGACAGTCTGGAAACACCATATATTTT. The rearrangement joins TRBV20-1 to TRBJ1-3; 7 nucleotides line up with TRBD1. Germline V gives CDR1 DFQATT, CDR2 SNEGSKA (reference sequence). This CDR3 is built from 12 residues. Unmatched junction bases numbered 2, after V lost 8 bases and J lost 1 base.

The chain joins TRBV10-3 to TRBJ1-5, with D uncertain. Trimming removed 10 bases from V and 2 bases from J, with 15 bases in between. CDR1 is ENHRY, CDR2 SYGVKD, per germline. CDR3 length: 14 amino acids. The CDR3 DNA sequence: TGTGCCACCCTCTCAGAACCTCGCAATCAGCCCCAGCATTTT. Encoded protein: CATLSEPRNQPQHF.

The table lists this clonotype with many counts. The chain couples TRBV9 to TRBJ2-2, with D possibly matching TRBD1 (6 bases). CDR1 is SGDLS, CDR2 YYNGEE, per germline. CDR3 length: 19 residues. The ends were cut back, 3 bases at V and 4 bases at J, with 25 bases in the middle. CDR3 coding DNA: TGTGCCAGCAGCGGAGAACAGGGCTCTAGGGCGTCTCGCACCGGGGAGCTGTTTTTT. Translated, it gives CASSGEQGSRASRTGELFF.

This clonotype has a count of ten or more. V is TRBV18 and J is TRBJ2-1, with 10 bases fitting TRBD1. The CDR3 extends over 14 amino acids. V was clipped by 11 bases and J by 4 bases; unmatched bases: 8. Per germline, CDR1 KGHSH and CDR2 LQKENI. The DNA for the CDR3 is TGTGCCGGGGGGACAGGGGCGTCGTACAATGAGCAGTTCTTC. Translated, it gives CAGGTGASYNEQFF.

The J gene is TRBJ1-5, the V gene TRBV2, with a weak D call TRBD1 (5 bases). CDR1 is SNHLY and CDR2 is FYNNEI in the germline V gene. Trimming pared 8 bases from V and 3 bases from J, leaving 11 bases between. The CDR3 runs 13 residues. CDR3 DNA: TGTGCCAGCGGAGGGGAGCTCAATCAGCCCCAGCATTTT. Translated, it gives CASGGELNQPQHF. Supplemented by reference TRBV2 and TRBJ1-5, the full variable domain reads EPEVTQTPSHQVTQMGQEVILRCVPISNHLYFYWYRQILGQKVEFLVSFYNNEISEKSEIFDDQFSVERPDGSNFTLKIRSTKLEDSAMYFCASGGELNQPQHFGDGTRLSIL.

This clonotype was counted ten times or more. V gene TRBV5-1 combines with J gene TRBJ2-2, with 8 bases identical to TRBD2. The V gene's germline CDR1 is SGHRS and CDR2 YFSETQ. V lost 7 bases, J lost 10 bases, and 12 bases stayed unmatched. The CDR3 consists of 14 residues. The CDR3 reads CASQGSSGLAELFF. CDR3 in DNA: TGCGCCAGCCAAGGTTCTAGCGGGCTGGCGGAGCTGTTTTTT. The full variable domain, in which reference TRBV5-1 and TRBJ2-2 provide the parts outside the CDR3, is KAGVTQTPRYLIKTRGQQVTLSCSPISGHRSVSWYQQTPGQGLQFLFEYFSETQRNKGNFPGRFSGRQFSNSRSEMNVSTLELGDSALYLCASQGSSGLAELFFGEGSRLTVL.

This chain joins TRBV29-1 and TRBJ1-2, with a possible D match to TRBD1 (5 bases). The CDR3 length is 12 residues. The ends were cut back, 7 bases at V and 2 bases at J, with 11 bases in the middle. Per the germline V gene, CDR1 is SQVTM and CDR2 is ANQGSEA. CDR3 sequence reads: CSGGERNYGYTF. The CDR3 nucleotides read TGCAGCGGGGGGGAGCGGAACTATGGCTACACCTTC.

V and J are TRBV29-1 and TRBJ2-1; 7 bases fit TRBD1. From germline, CDR1 is SQVTM and CDR2 ANQGSEA. V gave up 0 bases and J gave up 0 bases; unmatched junction bases: 14. This CDR3 region has 19 residues. The CDR3 here is CSVEDTGTAVTISYNEQFF. The CDR3 coding sequence is TGCAGCGTTGAAGATACGGGGACAGCCGTTACGATCTCCTACAATGAGCAGTTCTTC.

This rearrangement joins TRBV10-3 to TRBJ1-1, with 7 bases identical to TRBD1. V was clipped by 6 bases and J by 8 bases; unmatched bases: 6. Germline V gene sequence: CDR1 ENHRY, CDR2 SYGVKD. The CDR3 sequence is 12 residues long. This CDR3 is CAIRTTGQEAFF. CDR3 coding DNA: TGTGCCATCAGGACGACGGGACAGGAAGCTTTCTTT.

This clonotype was detected only once. Given a much more abundant clone one base away, this may be a read error. The chain joins TRBV6-1 to TRBJ1-6; 8 bases map to TRBD1. Germline CDR1 reads MNHNS; CDR2 reads SASEGT. This CDR3 comprises 14 residues. The CDR3 sequence: CASRSDRVHSPPHF. CDR3 nucleotide sequence: TGTGCCAGCAGATCGGACAGGGTTCATTCACCCCCCCACTTT.

A few counts support this clonotype. The chain couples TRBV19 to TRBJ2-1; a weak D match, TRBD2 (6 bases). CDR1 is LNHDA, CDR2 SQIVND, per germline (reference sequence). CDR3 length equals 15 residues. Trimming pared 2 bases from V and 5 bases from J, leaving 13 bases between. CDR3 in DNA: TGTGCCAGTAGTATACCGGGAGTAAGCCACAATGAGCAGTTCTTC. Translated: CASSIPGVSHNEQFF.

This clonotype was counted ten times or more. The CDR3 is CASSFGVTGELFF. As DNA, the CDR3 is TGTGCCAGCAGTTTCGGGGTTACCGGGGAGCTGTTTTTT. The V call is TRBV27, the J call TRBJ2-2, with a weak D call TRBD2 (5 bases). The CDR3 is made up of 13 amino acids. The V gene's germline CDR1 is MNHEY and CDR2 SMNVEV (reference sequence). Trimming removed 3 bases at V and 5 bases at J, with 7 bases between.

V and J are TRBV5-8 and TRBJ1-1; 8 nucleotides agree with TRBD1. The trim removed 4 bases at V and 6 bases at J, leaving 8 bases unmatched. The CDR3 covers 14 residues. Germline V gene lookup returns CDR1 SGHTS and CDR2 YDEGEE. The CDR3 loop reads CASSITGTGSEAFF. The CDR3 DNA reads TGTGCCAGCAGCATTACCGGGACAGGTTCTGAAGCTTTCTTT. Full variable domain (missing parts from reference TRBV5-8 and TRBJ1-1): EAGVTQSPTHLIKTRGQQATLRCSPISGHTSVYWYQQALGLGLQFLLWYDEGEERNRGNFPPRFSGRQFPNYSSELNVNALELEDSALYLCASSITGTGSEAFFGQGTRLTVV.

The count of this clonotype is one. This clone may be a read error of a much larger clone one base away. The CDR3 reads CSVWLCGGGYTF. The CDR3 nucleotides read TGCAGCGTGTGGCTGTGCGGAGGTGGCTACACCTTC. The rearrangement joins TRBV29-1 to TRBJ1-2; unclear D gene. The CDR3 runs to 12 residues. Between the trimmed V and J ends, which lost 6 bases and 7 bases, there was a span of 15 bases. Germline assignment: CDR1 SQVTM and CDR2 ANQGSEA. Full variable domain (remainder filled in from reference TRBV29-1 and TRBJ1-2): SAVISQKPSRDICQRGTSLTIQCQVDSQVTMMFWYRQQPGQSLTLIATANQGSEATYESGFVIDKFPISRPNLTFSTLTVSNMSPEDSSIYLCSVWLCGGGYTFGSGTRLTVV.

This rearrangement joins TRBV9 to TRBJ2-1; D remains ambiguous. The CDR3 extends over 14 amino acids. Per the germline V gene, CDR1 is SGDLS and CDR2 is YYNGEE. V lost 0 bases, J lost 6 bases, and 10 bases lay in between. The CDR3 bases are TGTGCCAGCAGCGTAGCTTGGGCAGCCAATGAGCAGTTCTTC. This sequence encodes CASSVAWAANEQFF.

Comments on this clonotype: A much larger clone is a single base away; this may be a read error. The V call is TRBV19, the J call TRBJ2-5; D is unclear. In germline, CDR1 is LNHDA, CDR2 SQIVND (reference sequence). The length of the CDR3 is 15 residues. The V end lost 7 bases, the J end lost 0 bases, and 15 bases lay between the germline ends. Written as DNA, the CDR3 is TGTGCCAGTAATGGTTTCTCGGCAGACCAAGAGACCCAGTACTTC. It specifies CASNGFSADQETQYF.

This clonotype was seen repeatedly, ten times or more. This chain joins TRBV25-1 and TRBJ2-7; a possible D gene is TRBD1 (5 bases). Germline-derived CDR1 and CDR2 are MGHDK and SYGVNS. V was cut by 3 bases and J by 3 bases, with 6 bases left in between. The CDR3 runs to 12 residues. Here the CDR3 DNA reads TGTGCCAGCAGTGACAGGGACTACGAGCAGTACTTC. Amino acid sequence: CASSDRDYEQYF.